What follows is one TCR beta chain and its context. Its antigen is as yet unknown. The sample belongs to a study of T-cell memory formation after mild COVID-19. TCRdb fed the 5' RACE reads into MiXCR, producing one record per CDR3 protein. The profile shows hundreds of thousands of distinct CDR3 sequences, about a sixth of them singletons. V lost 4 bases, J lost 7 bases, and 5 bases stayed unmatched. There are 14 residues in the CDR3. Per the germline V gene, CDR1 is SGHRS and CDR2 is YFSETQ. General study results and limits: Whether day 37 second-wave clones are SARS-CoV-2-specific was not confirmed.

The sequencing sample was made of PBMCs or a T cell subset sorted from them (not recorded which). J is TRBJ2-1 and V is TRBV5-1; TRBD1 agrees at 10 bases. The origin of this receptor is a man between 18 and 29 years old who had mild COVID-19 (a few samples of this study predate the infection). Cell type and time point are not known. The CDR3 loop is CASSIGTGANEQFF. In DNA, the CDR3 is TGCGCCAGCAGCATCGGGACAGGGGCTAATGAGCAGTTCTTC.